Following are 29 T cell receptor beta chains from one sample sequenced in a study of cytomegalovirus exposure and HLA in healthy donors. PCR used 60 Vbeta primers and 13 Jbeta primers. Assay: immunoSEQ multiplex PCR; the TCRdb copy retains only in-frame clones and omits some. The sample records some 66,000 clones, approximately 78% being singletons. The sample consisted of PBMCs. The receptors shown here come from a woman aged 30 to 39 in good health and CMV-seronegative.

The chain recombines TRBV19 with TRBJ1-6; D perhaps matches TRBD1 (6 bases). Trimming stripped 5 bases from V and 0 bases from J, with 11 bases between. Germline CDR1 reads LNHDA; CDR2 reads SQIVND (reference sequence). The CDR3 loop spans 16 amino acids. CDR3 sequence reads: CASSRDTFSYNSPLHF. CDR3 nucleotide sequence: TGTGCCAGTAGTCGGGACACGTTCTCCTATAATTCACCCCTCCACTTT.

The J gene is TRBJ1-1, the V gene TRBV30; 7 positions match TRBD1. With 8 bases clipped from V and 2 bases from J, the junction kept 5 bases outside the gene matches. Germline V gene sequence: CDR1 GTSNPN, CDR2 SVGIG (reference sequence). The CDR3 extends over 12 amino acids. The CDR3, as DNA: TGTGCCCGAGGGGACAGCAACACTGAAGCTTTCTTT. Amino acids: CARGDSNTEAFF.

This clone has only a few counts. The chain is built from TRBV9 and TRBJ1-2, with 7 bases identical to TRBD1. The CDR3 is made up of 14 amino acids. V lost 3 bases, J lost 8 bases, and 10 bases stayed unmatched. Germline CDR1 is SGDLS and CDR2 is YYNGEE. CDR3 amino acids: CASSAPGQRSGYTF. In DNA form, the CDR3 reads TGTGCCAGCAGCGCACCGGGACAGAGGAGCGGCTACACCTTC.

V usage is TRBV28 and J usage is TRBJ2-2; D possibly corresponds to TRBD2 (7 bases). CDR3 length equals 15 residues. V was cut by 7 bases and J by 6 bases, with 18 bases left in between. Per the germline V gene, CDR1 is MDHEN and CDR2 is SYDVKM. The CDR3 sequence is CASNHGGLIAGELFF. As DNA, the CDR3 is TGTGCCAGCAACCACGGGGGGCTTATAGCCGGGGAGCTGTTTTTT. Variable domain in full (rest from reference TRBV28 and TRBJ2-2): DVKVTQSSRYLVKRTGEKVFLECVQDMDHENMFWYRQDPGLGLRLIYFSYDVKMKEKGDIPEGYSVSREKKERFSLILESASTNQTSMYLCASNHGGLIAGELFFGEGSRLTVL.

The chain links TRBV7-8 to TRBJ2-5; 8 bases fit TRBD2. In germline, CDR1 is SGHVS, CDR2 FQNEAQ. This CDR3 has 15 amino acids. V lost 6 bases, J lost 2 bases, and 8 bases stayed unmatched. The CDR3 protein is CASRPGAGGQETQYF. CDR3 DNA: TGTGCCAGCAGACCTGGGGCGGGGGGACAAGAGACCCAGTACTTC.

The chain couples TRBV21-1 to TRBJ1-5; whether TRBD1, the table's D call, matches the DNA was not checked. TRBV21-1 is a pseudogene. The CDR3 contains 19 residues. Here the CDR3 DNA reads TGTGCCAGCAGCAAAGTTGAGGGAGACAGGGGGCGTGGAGGACGGCCCCAGCATTTT. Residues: CASSKVEGDRGRGGRPQHF.

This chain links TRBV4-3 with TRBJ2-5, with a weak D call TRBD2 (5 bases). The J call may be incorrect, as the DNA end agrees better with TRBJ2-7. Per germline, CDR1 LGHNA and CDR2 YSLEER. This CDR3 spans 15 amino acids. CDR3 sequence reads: CASSQGPGITYEQYF. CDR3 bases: TGCGCCAGCAGCCAAGGTCCGGGGATTACCTACGAGCAGTACTTC.

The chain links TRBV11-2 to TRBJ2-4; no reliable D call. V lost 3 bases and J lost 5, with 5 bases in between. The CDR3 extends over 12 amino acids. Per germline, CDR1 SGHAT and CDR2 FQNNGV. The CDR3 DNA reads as TGTGCCAGCAGCTTTGAGGAAAACATTCAGTACTTC. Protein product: CASSFEENIQYF.

CDR3: CASSLSGQGAFIYGYTF. Written as DNA, the CDR3 is TGTGCCAGCAGCTTATCCGGACAGGGGGCCTTTATCTATGGCTACACCTTC. The gene calls are TRBV7-9 and TRBJ1-2, with 11 bases that match TRBD1. CDR3 length equals 17 residues. CDR1 is SEHNR, CDR2 FQNEAQ, per germline (reference sequence). J gave up 4 bases and V 2 bases, and 9 bases lay outside the gene matches.

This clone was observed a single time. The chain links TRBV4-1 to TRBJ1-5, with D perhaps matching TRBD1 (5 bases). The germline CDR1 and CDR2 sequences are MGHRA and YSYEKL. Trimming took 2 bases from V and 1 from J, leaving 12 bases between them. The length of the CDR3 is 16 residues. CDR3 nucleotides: TGCGCCAGCAGCCAACCCCAGGGAAACAGCAATCAGCCCCAGCATTTT. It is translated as CASSQPQGNSNQPQHF.

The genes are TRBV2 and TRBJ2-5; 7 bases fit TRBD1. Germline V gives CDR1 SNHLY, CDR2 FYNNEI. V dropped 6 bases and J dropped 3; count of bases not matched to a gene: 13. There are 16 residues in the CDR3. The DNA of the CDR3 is TGTGCCAGCAGCCTCATAATGGGACAGCAGAAAGAGACCCAGTACTTC. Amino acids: CASSLIMGQQKETQYF.

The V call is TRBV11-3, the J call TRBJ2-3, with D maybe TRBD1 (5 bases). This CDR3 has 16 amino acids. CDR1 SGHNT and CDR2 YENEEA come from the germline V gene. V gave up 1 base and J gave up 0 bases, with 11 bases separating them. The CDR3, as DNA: TGTGCCAGCAGCTTAGGGCAGGGTTCCAGCACAGATACGCAGTATTTT. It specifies CASSLGQGSSTDTQYF.

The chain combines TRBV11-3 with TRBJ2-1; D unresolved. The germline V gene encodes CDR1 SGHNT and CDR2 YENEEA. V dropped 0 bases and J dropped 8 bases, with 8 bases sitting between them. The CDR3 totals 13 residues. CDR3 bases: TGTGCCAGCAGCTTAGAAAGACAAGATGAGCAGTTCTTC. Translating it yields CASSLERQDEQFF.

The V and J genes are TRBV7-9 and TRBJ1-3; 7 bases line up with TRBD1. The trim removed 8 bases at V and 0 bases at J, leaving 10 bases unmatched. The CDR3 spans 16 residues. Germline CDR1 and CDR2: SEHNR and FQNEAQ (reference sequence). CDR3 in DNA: TGTGCCAGCGGGGGCCCAGGGGGTTTCTCTGGAAACACCATATATTTT. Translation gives CASGGPGGFSGNTIYF.

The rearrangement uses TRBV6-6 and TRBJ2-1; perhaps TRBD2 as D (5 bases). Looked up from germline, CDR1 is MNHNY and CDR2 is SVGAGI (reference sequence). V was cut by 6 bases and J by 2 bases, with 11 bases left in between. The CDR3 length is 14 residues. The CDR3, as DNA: TGTGCCAGCAGCCCCGGGGTTACCTACAATGAGCAGTTCTTC. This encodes CASSPGVTYNEQFF.

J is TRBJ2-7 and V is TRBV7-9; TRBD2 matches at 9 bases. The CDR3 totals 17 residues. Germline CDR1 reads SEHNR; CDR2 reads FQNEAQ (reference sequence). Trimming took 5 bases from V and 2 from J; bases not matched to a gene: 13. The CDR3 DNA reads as TGTGCCAGCAGCATCACCCTAACTAGCGGGCAGACCTACGAGCAGTACTTC. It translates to CASSITLTSGQTYEQYF.

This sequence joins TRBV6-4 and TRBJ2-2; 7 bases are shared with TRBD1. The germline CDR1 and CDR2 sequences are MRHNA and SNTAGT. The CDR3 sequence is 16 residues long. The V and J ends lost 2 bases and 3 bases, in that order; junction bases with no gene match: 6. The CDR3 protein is CASSDGDSGYTGELFF. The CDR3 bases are TGTGCCAGCAGTGACGGGGACAGCGGCTACACCGGGGAGCTGTTTTTT.

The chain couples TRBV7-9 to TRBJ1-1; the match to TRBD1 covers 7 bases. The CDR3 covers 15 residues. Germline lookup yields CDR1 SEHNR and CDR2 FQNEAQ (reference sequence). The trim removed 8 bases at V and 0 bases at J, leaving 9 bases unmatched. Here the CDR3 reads CASFTGVYMNTEAFF. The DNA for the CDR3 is TGTGCCAGCTTCACAGGGGTCTACATGAACACTGAAGCTTTCTTT.

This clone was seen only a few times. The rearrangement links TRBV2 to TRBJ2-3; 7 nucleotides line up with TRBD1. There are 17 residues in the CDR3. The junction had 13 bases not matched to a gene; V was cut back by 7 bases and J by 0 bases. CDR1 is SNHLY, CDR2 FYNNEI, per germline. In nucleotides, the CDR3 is TGTGCCAGCAAAAGGGACAGCGCCGCTACTAGCACAGATACGCAGTATTTT. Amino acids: CASKRDSAATSTDTQYF.

CDR3 DNA sequence: TGTGCCAGCAGCTTAGCGGGGGCAGGGGCGATCTATGGCTACACCTTC. Residues: CASSLAGAGAIYGYTF. The chain carries TRBV7-2 and TRBJ1-2; tentative D call: TRBD1 (6 bases). This CDR3 is 16 amino acids long. V was pared by 0 bases and J by 4 bases, with 15 bases between. The germline V gene encodes CDR1 SGHTA and CDR2 FQGNSA.

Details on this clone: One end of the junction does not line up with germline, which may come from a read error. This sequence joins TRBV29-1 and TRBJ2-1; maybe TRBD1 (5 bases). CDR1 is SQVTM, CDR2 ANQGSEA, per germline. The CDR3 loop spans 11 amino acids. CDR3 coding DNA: TGCAGCGTTGAGTCAGGGCCCCTCAGGATCTTC. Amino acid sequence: CSVESGPLRIF.

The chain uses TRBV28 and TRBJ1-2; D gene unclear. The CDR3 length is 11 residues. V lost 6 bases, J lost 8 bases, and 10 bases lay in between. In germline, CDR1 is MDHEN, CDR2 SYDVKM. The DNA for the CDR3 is TGTGCCAGCAGAAAAGCAGGAGGCTACACCTTC. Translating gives CASRKAGGYTF.

CDR3 amino acids: CASRRTGPNQPQHF. The CDR3 DNA follows: TGTGCCAGCAGAAGGACAGGTCCCAATCAGCCCCAGCATTTT. This chain links TRBV6-5 with TRBJ1-5, with 7 bases fitting TRBD1. Trimming cost V 6 bases and J 3 bases; bases outside gene matches: 5. Looked up from germline, CDR1 is MNHEY and CDR2 is SVGAGI. There are 14 residues in the CDR3.

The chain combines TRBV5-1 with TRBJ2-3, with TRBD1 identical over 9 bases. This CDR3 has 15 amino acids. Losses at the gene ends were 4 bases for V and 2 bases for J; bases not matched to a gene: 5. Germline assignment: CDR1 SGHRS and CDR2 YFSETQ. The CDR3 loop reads CASSPGTGHTDTQYF. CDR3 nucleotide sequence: TGCGCCAGCAGCCCGGGGACAGGGCACACAGATACGCAGTATTTT.

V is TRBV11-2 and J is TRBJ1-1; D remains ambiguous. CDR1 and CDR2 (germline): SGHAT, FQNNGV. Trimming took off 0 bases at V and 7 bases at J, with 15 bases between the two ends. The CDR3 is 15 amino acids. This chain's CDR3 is CASSLDHSSRSEAFF. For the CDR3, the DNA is TGTGCCAGCAGCTTAGATCACTCCTCGAGGAGTGAAGCTTTCTTT.

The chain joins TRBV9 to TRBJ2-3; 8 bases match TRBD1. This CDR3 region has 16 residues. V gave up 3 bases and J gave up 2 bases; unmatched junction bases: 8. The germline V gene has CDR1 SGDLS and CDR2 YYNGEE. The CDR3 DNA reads TGTGCCAGCAGCGAGGAAAGGACAGGGTACACAGATACGCAGTATTTT. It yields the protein CASSEERTGYTDTQYF.

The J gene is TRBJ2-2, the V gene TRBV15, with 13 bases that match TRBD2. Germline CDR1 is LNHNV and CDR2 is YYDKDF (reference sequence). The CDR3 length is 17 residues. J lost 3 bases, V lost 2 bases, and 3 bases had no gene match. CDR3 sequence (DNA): TGTGCCACCAGCAGAACTAGCGGGGGGGCCTACACCGGGGAGCTGTTTTTT. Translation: CATSRTSGGAYTGELFF. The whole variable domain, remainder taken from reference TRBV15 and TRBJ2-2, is DAMVIQNPRYQVTQFGKPVTLSCSQTLNHNVMYWYQQKSSQAPKLLFHYYDKDFNNEADTPDNFQSRRPNTSFCFLDIRSPGLGDTAMYLCATSRTSGGAYTGELFFGEGSRLTVL.

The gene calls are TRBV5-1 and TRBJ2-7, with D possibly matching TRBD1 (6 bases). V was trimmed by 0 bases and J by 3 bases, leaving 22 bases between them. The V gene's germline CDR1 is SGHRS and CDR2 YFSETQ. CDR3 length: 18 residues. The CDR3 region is CASSLGLYPGQGNYEQYF. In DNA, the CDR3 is TGCGCCAGCAGCTTGGGACTTTATCCGGGGCAGGGGAACTACGAGCAGTACTTC.

CDR3 sequence reads: CASSYSGTGLYEKLFF. As DNA, the CDR3 is TGTGCCAGCAGTTACTCGGGGACAGGACTCTATGAAAAACTGTTTTTT. The rearrangement joins TRBV6-5 to TRBJ1-4, with 8 positions matching TRBD1. Unmatched junction bases numbered 6, after V lost 0 bases and J lost 6 bases. The CDR3 is 16 amino acids. Germline CDR1 MNHEY, CDR2 SVGAGI.